Shown below are 11 T cell receptor beta chains from a single sample sequenced in a study of early stage breast cancer tumors. Libraries were prepared by immunoSEQ multiplex PCR; TCRdb keeps only in-frame clonotypes and omits some of them. The sample lists tens of thousands of clones; approximately 90% were seen once. The material sequenced was blood. The receptors stem from a person between 65 and 79 years old with breast cancer.

This chain joins TRBV18 and TRBJ1-6; D is perhaps TRBD1 (6 bases). CDR3 length equals 13 residues. V lost 4 bases and J lost 5, with 6 bases in between. Germline assignment: CDR1 KGHSH and CDR2 LQKENI. The CDR3 protein is CASSRQDNSPLHF. In nucleotides, the CDR3 is TGTGCCAGCTCACGACAGGATAATTCACCCCTCCACTTT.

The rearrangement links TRBV19 to TRBJ2-1, with 12 nucleotides matching TRBD2. The length of the CDR3 is 15 residues. V was pared by 3 bases and J by 9 bases, with 6 bases of the junction left unmatched. Looked up from germline, CDR1 is LNHDA and CDR2 is SQIVND (reference sequence). CDR3 protein: CASSMKLAGGPEQFF. In nucleotides, the CDR3 is TGTGCCAGTAGTATGAAACTAGCGGGGGGTCCTGAGCAGTTCTTC.

The J gene is TRBJ1-2, the V gene TRBV5-1; no reliable D call. The CDR3 is 13 residues long. The V end was cut by 0 bases, the J end by 8 bases, with 11 bases between. The germline V gene encodes CDR1 SGHRS and CDR2 YFSETQ. CDR3 coding DNA: TGCGCCAGCAGCTTGGGACAAGAGGGCGGCTACACCTTC. It translates to CASSLGQEGGYTF.

The gene calls are TRBV11-3 and TRBJ2-7, with 8 positions matching TRBD2. J lost 6 bases, V lost 5 bases, and 12 bases had no gene match. Germline V gene lookup returns CDR1 SGHNT and CDR2 YENEEA. This CDR3 contains 15 residues. The CDR3 spells CASSRGGTLFGEQYF. The CDR3 nucleotides are TGTGCCAGCAGCCGGGGGGGGACACTTTTCGGCGAGCAGTACTTC.

The genes are TRBV2 and TRBJ1-5; 8 nucleotides align to TRBD1. J lost 4 bases, V lost 4 bases, and 3 bases had no gene match. The CDR3 covers 14 residues. Germline CDR1 and CDR2: SNHLY and FYNNEI. The CDR3 loop reads CASSAGGQNQPQHF. CDR3 nucleotide sequence: TGTGCCAGCAGTGCAGGGGGCCAAAATCAGCCCCAGCATTTT.

This clone was seen a few times. The chain carries TRBV5-1 and TRBJ1-2; D uncertain. Trimming cost V 7 bases and J 8 bases, with 6 bases left between them. Germline V gene data show CDR1 as SGHRS and CDR2 as YFSETQ. CDR3 length: 9 amino acids. CDR3 DNA sequence: TGCGCCAGCCGCGGGGGCTACACCTTC. Translation gives CASRGGYTF. Based on the CDR3 plus reference TRBV5-1 and TRBJ1-2, the full variable domain is KAGVTQTPRYLIKTRGQQVTLSCSPISGHRSVSWYQQTPGQGLQFLFEYFSETQRNKGNFPGRFSGRQFSNSRSEMNVSTLELGDSALYLCASRGGYTFGSGTRLTVV.

The chain has TRBV9 and TRBJ2-3; TRBD1 aligns across 7 bases. The germline V gene has CDR1 SGDLS and CDR2 YYNGEE. There are 15 residues in the CDR3. V lost 4 bases, J lost 1 base, and 6 bases stayed unmatched. CDR3 coding DNA: TGTGCCAGCAGCTTCCCAACAGGGGGCACAGATACGCAGTATTTT. Translated, it gives CASSFPTGGTDTQYF.

The chain links TRBV25-1 to TRBJ2-3; 7 nucleotides align to TRBD1. V lost 10 bases, J lost 1 base, and 5 bases stayed unmatched. The germline V gene has CDR1 MGHDK and CDR2 SYGVNS. The CDR3 has 13 residues. CDR3 sequence: CATTGSGTDTQYF. The CDR3 coding sequence is TGTGCCACGACAGGGTCCGGCACAGATACGCAGTATTTT.

The chain employs TRBV4-3 and TRBJ1-2; 7 bases match TRBD1. V lost 0 bases and J lost 1; bases outside the gene matches: 2. This CDR3 region has 15 residues. Per the germline V gene, CDR1 is LGHNA and CDR2 is YSLEER. CDR3 sequence (DNA): TGCGCCAGCAGCCAAGACAGGGGGTATAACTATGGCTACACCTTC. Translated, it gives CASSQDRGYNYGYTF.

The V gene is TRBV5-1, the J gene TRBJ1-1, with 10 bases aligning to TRBD1. The CDR3 has 16 residues. The germline gives CDR1 SGHRS, CDR2 YFSETQ. V trimming: 3 bases; J trimming: 3 bases; junction bases outside the gene matches: 8. CDR3 DNA: TGCGCCAGCAGCTATAAGGGACAGGGGTGGGACACTGAAGCTTTCTTT. This sequence encodes CASSYKGQGWDTEAFF.

The chain combines TRBV5-8 with TRBJ1-4; tentative D call: TRBD1 (6 bases). Germline-derived CDR1 and CDR2 are SGHTS and YDEGEE. V gave up 3 bases and J gave up 6 bases, with 9 bases separating them. This CDR3 has 13 amino acids. The CDR3 DNA follows: TGTGCCAGCAGCTGGCAGGGGTATGAAAAACTGTTTTTT. It specifies CASSWQGYEKLFF.